These 9 T cell receptor beta chains were sequenced from one sample in a study of T cell clones after liver transplantation. Repertoires were generated with immunoSEQ multiplex PCR, while TCRdb's copy carries only in-frame clones and drops some. The data contain 20,000 to 30,000 clones, around two thirds of them seen just once; the ten biggest clones take up about 2.6%. This specimen consisted of CD4+ T cells from blood, obtained before liver transplant. The receptors derive from a human donor who received a liver transplant.

The V and J genes are TRBV2 and TRBJ1-5, with 8 bases that match TRBD1. V lost 6 bases to trimming and J lost 1 base; unmatched junction nucleotides: 2. This CDR3 is 14 amino acids long. Germline V gene sequence: CDR1 SNHLY, CDR2 FYNNEI. The CDR3: CASSRTGSNQPQHF. In nucleotides, the CDR3 is TGTGCCAGCAGCAGGACAGGGAGCAATCAGCCCCAGCATTTT. The full variable domain, its missing parts supplied by reference TRBV2 and TRBJ1-5, is EPEVTQTPSHQVTQMGQEVILRCVPISNHLYFYWYRQILGQKVEFLVSFYNNEISEKSEIFDDQFSVERPDGSNFTLKIRSTKLEDSAMYFCASSRTGSNQPQHFGDGTRLSIL.

This chain uses TRBV5-1 with TRBJ2-3, with 10 bases lining up with TRBD2. Germline V gene sequence: CDR1 SGHRS, CDR2 YFSETQ. J lost 2 bases, V lost 3 bases, and 9 bases had no gene match. The CDR3 runs to 17 residues. The CDR3 DNA sequence: TGCGCCAGCAGCTCGGTCGGGCTAGCGGGGGCCACAGATACGCAGTATTTT. Translation: CASSSVGLAGATDTQYF. The full variable domain, rest sourced from reference TRBV5-1 and TRBJ2-3, is KAGVTQTPRYLIKTRGQQVTLSCSPISGHRSVSWYQQTPGQGLQFLFEYFSETQRNKGNFPGRFSGRQFSNSRSEMNVSTLELGDSALYLCASSSVGLAGATDTQYFGPGTRLTVL.

The rearrangement joins TRBV30 to TRBJ2-3; D is ambiguous. From germline, CDR1 is GTSNPN and CDR2 SVGIG (reference sequence). CDR3 size: 11 residues. With 2 bases removed from V and 2 bases from J, the gap between germline ends came to 2 bases. The CDR3 region is CAWSNTDTQYF. DNA of the CDR3: TGTGCCTGGAGTAACACAGATACGCAGTATTTT.

This clone was detected a few times. The chain uses TRBV18 and TRBJ2-7, with unresolved D. The CDR3 has 13 amino acids. Trimming cost V 2 bases and J 3 bases, with 8 bases left between them. Germline lookup yields CDR1 KGHSH and CDR2 LQKENI. The chain's CDR3 is CASSPGSNYEQYF. The CDR3 DNA follows: TGTGCCAGCTCACCAGGGTCGAACTACGAGCAGTACTTC.

This sequence joins TRBV28 and TRBJ2-4, with 11 bases that match TRBD2. The CDR3 extends over 14 amino acids. From germline, CDR1 is MDHEN and CDR2 SYDVKM. J gave up 6 bases and V 4 bases, and 2 bases lay outside the gene matches. CDR3 sequence (DNA): TGTGCCAGCAGTTCCGGGACTAGCGGAAACATTCAGTACTTC. It yields the protein CASSSGTSGNIQYF.

This chain links TRBV18 with TRBJ2-3; D tentatively reads TRBD1 or TRBD2 (5 bases each). Trimming removed 2 bases from V and 3 bases from J, with 9 bases in between. This CDR3 is built from 14 residues. Per germline, CDR1 KGHSH and CDR2 LQKENI. CDR3 sequence: CASSPVRGTDTQYF. CDR3 in DNA: TGTGCCAGCTCACCAGTGAGGGGAACAGATACGCAGTATTTT.

The chain joins TRBV28 to TRBJ2-3; D is uncertain. Per germline, CDR1 MDHEN and CDR2 SYDVKM. The V end lost 4 bases, the J end lost 0 bases, and 8 bases lay between the germline ends. The CDR3 contains 14 residues. CDR3 nucleotides: TGTGCCAGCAGTTCCACAGAGAGCACAGATACGCAGTATTTT. Amino acids: CASSSTESTDTQYF.

V and J are TRBV2 and TRBJ2-5; D perhaps matches TRBD1 (5 bases). V shed 3 bases and J shed 2 bases, with 10 bases lying between them. Germline V gene lookup returns CDR1 SNHLY and CDR2 FYNNEI. The CDR3 totals 14 residues. CDR3 nucleotide sequence: TGTGCCAGCAGTGATACTGCAGGGCAAGAGACCCAGTACTTC. It encodes CASSDTAGQETQYF.

The V call is TRBV6-1, the J call TRBJ1-5, with D possibly TRBD1 on 5 matching bases. The CDR3 sequence is 13 residues long. Germline values: CDR1 MNHNS, CDR2 SASEGT. Trimming took off 8 bases at V and 7 bases at J, with 15 bases between the two ends. The DNA of the CDR3 is TGTGCCAGCTCAGGGACCACCGGCCAGCCCCAGCATTTT. It is translated as CASSGTTGQPQHF.